Listed below are T cell receptor beta chains from one sample, sequenced in a study of OX40 agonist ivuxolimab in advanced cancers. TCRdb keeps only in-frame clones here, not all; method: immunoSEQ multiplex PCR. In the table there are about 75,000 clones, just over 85% of which are singletons. The sample here was CD4+ or CD8+ T cells sorted from blood, taken in a trial of the OX40 agonist ivuxolimab. The receptors come from an adult with an advanced solid tumor such as melanoma, head and neck, liver or kidney cancer. Each CDR3 is given with its conserved first and last residue. The D gene is left open where the match is weak. The size of a clone is reported for some rows only, either as once, few or many, or as a class for expanded clones.

V: TRBV7-2; size: .; D: .; J: TRBJ1-5; CDR3: CATGDPYQPQHF; DNA: TGTGCCACAGGGGACCCCTATCAGCCCCAGCATTTT
V: TRBV9; size: .; D: TRBD1; J: TRBJ2-1; CDR3: CASSDATGPEQFF; DNA: TGTGCCAGCAGCGACGCGACAGGGCCCGAGCAGTTCTTC
V: TRBV11-2; size: .; D: .; J: TRBJ2-5; CDR3: CASSLDPTDSGTQYF; DNA: TGTGCCAGCAGCTTAGACCCGACAGACTCGGGAACCCAGTACTTC
V: TRBV7-2; size: .; D: .; J: TRBJ1-2; CDR3: CASSLEGEGSYTF; DNA: TGTGCCAGCAGCTTAGAGGGGGAGGGGAGCTACACCTTC
V: TRBV7-8; size: .; D: .; J: TRBJ1-3; CDR3: CASSFTQGTGNTIYF; DNA: TGTGCCAGCAGCTTTACCCAGGGAACTGGAAACACCATATATTTT
V: TRBV27; size: .; D: .; J: TRBJ2-3; CDR3: CASKANRRGYTDTQYF; DNA: TGTGCCAGCAAGGCGAATAGACGGGGTTACACAGATACGCAGTATTTT
V: TRBV30; size: .; D: .; J: TRBJ1-5; CDR3: CAWSAVGGGIQPQHF; DNA: TGTGCCTGGAGTGCAGTGGGCGGGGGGATTCAGCCCCAGCATTTT
V: TRBV19; size: once; D: .; J: TRBJ1-6; CDR3: CASSIPGNNSPLHF; DNA: TGTGCCAGTAGTATCCCAGGGAATAATTCACCCCTCCACTTT
V: TRBV27; size: .; D: .; J: TRBJ2-5; CDR3: CASSLGETQYF; DNA: TGTGCCAGCAGTTTAGGCGAGACCCAGTACTTC
V: TRBV7-3; size: .; D: TRBD1; J: TRBJ2-3; CDR3: CASSQGTADNTQYF; DNA: TGTGCCAGCAGCCAGGGGACAGCCGATAATACGCAGTATTTT
V: TRBV5-8; size: once; D: TRBD1; J: TRBJ2-2; CDR3: CASSHRGRAGELFF; DNA: TGTGCCAGCAGCCACAGGGGTCGGGCCGGGGAGCTGTTTTTT
V: TRBV7-2; size: .; D: .; J: TRBJ1-2; CDR3: CASSLTGGYTF; DNA: TGTGCCAGCAGCTTAACGGGGGGCTACACCTTC
V: TRBV5-1; size: .; D: .; J: TRBJ1-1; CDR3: CASSLGTVTGTEAFF; DNA: TGCGCCAGCAGCTTGGGGACAGTAACAGGGACTGAAGCTTTCTTT
V: TRBV7-6; size: .; D: TRBD1; J: TRBJ2-7; CDR3: CASSQTGGEQYF; DNA: TGTGCCAGCAGCCAAACAGGGGGCGAGCAGTACTTC
V: TRBV5-1; size: .; D: .; J: TRBJ2-1; CDR3: CASSLRTEAYNEQFF; DNA: TGCGCCAGCAGCCTCCGGACTGAAGCCTACAATGAGCAGTTCTTC
V: TRBV6-5; size: .; D: TRBD1; J: TRBJ1-1; CDR3: CASSYSTGADTEAFF; DNA: TGTGCCAGCAGTTACTCGACAGGGGCGGACACTGAAGCTTTCTTT
V: TRBV30; size: once; D: .; J: TRBJ1-3; CDR3: CAWSVKRGNTIYF; DNA: TGTGCCTGGAGTGTAAAGCGCGGAAACACCATATATTTT
V: TRBV9; size: .; D: .; J: TRBJ1-6; CDR3: CASSAGTGRNSPLHF; DNA: TGTGCCAGCAGCGCCGGAACAGGACGAAATTCACCCCTCCACTTT
V: TRBV4-1; size: .; D: TRBD2; J: TRBJ2-7; CDR3: CASSSYGEGRDYEQYF; DNA: TGCGCCAGCAGCTCATATGGGGAGGGGAGGGACTACGAGCAGTACTTC
V: TRBV5-1; size: .; D: .; J: TRBJ2-6; CDR3: CASSFEGHSGANVLTF; DNA: TGCGCCAGCAGCTTTGAGGGTCACTCTGGGGCCAACGTCCTGACTTTC
V: TRBV2; size: .; D: TRBD1; J: TRBJ1-1; CDR3: CASSETPGTGGAGAFF; DNA: TGTGCCAGCAGTGAAACCCCCGGGACAGGGGGCGCTGGGGCTTTCTTT
V: TRBV5-1; size: .; D: TRBD1; J: TRBJ2-3; CDR3: CASSLGQEGNTQYF; DNA: TGCGCCAGCAGCCTCGGACAGGAAGGGAATACGCAGTATTTT
V: TRBV30; size: .; D: .; J: TRBJ1-5; CDR3: CAWSPRGVRGNQPQHF; DNA: TGTGCCTGGAGTCCCAGGGGTGTGAGGGGCAATCAGCCCCAGCATTTT
V: TRBV7-3; size: .; D: .; J: TRBJ2-2; CDR3: CASSPLSGFRNTGELFF; DNA: TGTGCCAGCAGCCCCCTATCGGGGTTTAGGAACACCGGGGAGCTGTTTTTT
V: TRBV5-1; size: .; D: .; J: TRBJ2-2; CDR3: CASSPQGGANTGELFF; DNA: TGCGCCAGCAGCCCCCAAGGGGGGGCAAACACCGGGGAGCTGTTTTTT
V: TRBV10-3; size: .; D: .; J: TRBJ2-1; CDR3: CATLLDSYNEQFF; DNA: TGTGCCACCCTATTGGACAGTTACAATGAGCAGTTCTTC
V: TRBV5-5; size: .; D: .; J: TRBJ2-5; CDR3: CASDFWGTQYF; DNA: TGTGCCAGCGATTTTTGGGGGACCCAGTACTTC
V: TRBV11-2; size: .; D: .; J: TRBJ1-6; CDR3: CASTATGGEASPLHF; DNA: TGTGCCAGCACCGCGACAGGAGGAGAGGCTTCACCCCTCCACTTT
V: TRBV6-1; size: .; D: TRBD1; J: TRBJ1-5; CDR3: CASSGQGGQPQHF; DNA: TGTGCCAGCAGTGGACAGGGGGGTCAGCCCCAGCATTTT
V: TRBV10-3; size: .; D: TRBD1; J: TRBJ1-5; CDR3: CAIRPTGEHQPQHF; DNA: TGTGCCATCAGGCCCACAGGGGAGCATCAGCCCCAGCATTTT
V: TRBV7-3; size: .; D: .; J: TRBJ2-3; CDR3: CASSFQGSTDTQYF; DNA: TGTGCCAGCAGCTTCCAGGGAAGCACAGATACGCAGTATTTT
V: TRBV12-5; size: .; D: TRBD1; J: TRBJ1-6; CDR3: CASGLRTGGNSPLHF; DNA: TGTGCTAGTGGTTTACGGACAGGGGGCAATTCACCCCTCCACTTT
V: TRBV9; size: .; D: .; J: TRBJ1-2; CDR3: CASSVGPFPYGYTF; DNA: TGTGCCAGCAGCGTAGGACCCTTCCCCTATGGCTACACCTTC
V: TRBV5-1; size: once; D: TRBD1; J: TRBJ1-4; CDR3: CASRLGGTANEKLFF; DNA: TGCGCCAGCAGGCTTGGCGGGACAGCTAATGAAAAACTGTTTTTT
V: TRBV5-1; size: .; D: TRBD1; J: TRBJ1-1; CDR3: CASSLGLQGNAEAFF; DNA: TGCGCCAGCAGCTTGGGGTTACAGGGGAACGCTGAAGCTTTCTTT
V: TRBV6-1; size: .; D: TRBD1; J: TRBJ2-7; CDR3: CASSARAGTGSYEQYF; DNA: TGTGCCAGCAGTGCCCGGGCCGGGACAGGGTCCTACGAGCAGTACTTC
V: TRBV19; size: .; D: .; J: TRBJ1-2; CDR3: CASEPGRTYGYTF; DNA: TGTGCCAGCGAACCGGGTCGGACATATGGCTACACCTTC
V: TRBV6-4; size: .; D: .; J: TRBJ2-1; CDR3: CASSDTDTTYNEQFF; DNA: TGTGCCAGCAGTGACACGGACACTACTTACAATGAGCAGTTCTTC
V: TRBV7-9; size: .; D: TRBD1; J: TRBJ1-6; CDR3: CASSLRQGSYNSPLHF; DNA: TGTGCCAGCAGCCTTAGACAGGGGAGTTATAATTCACCCCTCCACTTT
V: TRBV19; size: .; D: TRBD2; J: TRBJ2-7; CDR3: CASSAGTRSTEQYF; DNA: TGTGCCAGTAGTGCCGGGACTAGGTCGACGGAGCAGTACTTC
V: TRBV19; size: few; D: TRBD2; J: TRBJ2-7; CDR3: CASSTPSSGAYEQYF; DNA: TGTGCCAGTAGTACCCCGAGTAGCGGGGCTTACGAGCAGTACTTC
V: TRBV11-2; size: .; D: TRBD1; J: TRBJ1-6; CDR3: CASSSGQGSSPLHF; DNA: TGTGCCAGCAGCTCCGGACAGGGTAGTTCACCCCTCCACTTT
V: TRBV7-2; size: .; D: TRBD1; J: TRBJ1-1; CDR3: CASSLQAQGDTEAFF; DNA: TGTGCCAGCAGCTTACAGGCTCAGGGGGACACTGAAGCTTTCTTT
V: TRBV28; size: .; D: .; J: TRBJ1-3; CDR3: CASSFPPRADPSGNTIYF; DNA: TGTGCCAGCAGTTTTCCCCCCCGAGCGGATCCCTCTGGAAACACCATATATTTT
V: TRBV7-2; size: once; D: .; J: TRBJ2-1; CDR3: CASSLSSYNEQFF; DNA: TGTGCCAGCAGCCTCAGCTCCTACAATGAGCAGTTCTTC
V: TRBV5-6; size: .; D: .; J: TRBJ2-2; CDR3: CASSRVQVNTGELFF; DNA: TGTGCCAGCAGCCGGGTTCAGGTTAACACCGGGGAGCTGTTTTTT